This T cell receptor (beta chain) was recovered during a study of blood T cell repertoires in COVID-19. Study context: Nucleic acid was either cDNA or gDNA, and it came from T cells, B-cell-depleted T cells, or PBMCs.

Per the germline V gene, CDR1 is SGHDT and CDR2 is YYEEEE. Deletions cut 1 base from V and 0 bases from J, with 8 bases between. The CDR3 spans 15 residues. Assay: immunoSEQ multiplex PCR; the TCRdb copy retains only in-frame clones and omits some. This sample yields about 100,000 clones, of which around 88% are seen a single time; around 7% belongs to the top ten. The origin of this receptor is a man over 45 with active or convalescent COVID-19. The rearrangement links TRBV5-6 to TRBJ1-5; D not resolved. Material: peripheral blood. In DNA, the CDR3 is TGTGCCAGCAGCTTGTCAGGTTTTAGCAATCAGCCCCAGCATTTT. It yields the protein CASSLSGFSNQPQHF.